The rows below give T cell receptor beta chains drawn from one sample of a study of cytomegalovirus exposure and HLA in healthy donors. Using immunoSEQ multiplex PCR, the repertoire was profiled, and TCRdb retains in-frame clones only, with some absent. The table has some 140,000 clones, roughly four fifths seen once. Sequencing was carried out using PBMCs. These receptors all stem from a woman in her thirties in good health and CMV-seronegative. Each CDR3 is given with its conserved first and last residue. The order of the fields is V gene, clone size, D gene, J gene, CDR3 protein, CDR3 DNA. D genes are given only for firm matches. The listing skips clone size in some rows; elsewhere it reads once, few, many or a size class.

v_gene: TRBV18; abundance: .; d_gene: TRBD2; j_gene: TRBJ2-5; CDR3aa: CASSPSGGKETQYF; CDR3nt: TGTGCCAGCTCCCCCAGCGGGGGTAAAGAGACCCAGTACTTC
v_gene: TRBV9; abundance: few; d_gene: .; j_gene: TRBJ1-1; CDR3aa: CASSVDGGYTEAFF; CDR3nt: TGTGCCAGCAGCGTAGACGGGGGGTACACTGAAGCTTTCTTT
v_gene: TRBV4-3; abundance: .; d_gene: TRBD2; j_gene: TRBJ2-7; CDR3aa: CASSQESGGYYEQYF; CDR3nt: TGCGCCAGCAGCCAAGAAAGCGGGGGCTACTACGAGCAGTACTTC
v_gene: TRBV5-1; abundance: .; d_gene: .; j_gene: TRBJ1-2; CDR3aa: CASSLDTFYGYTF; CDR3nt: TGCGCCAGCAGCCTGGACACGTTCTATGGCTACACCTTC
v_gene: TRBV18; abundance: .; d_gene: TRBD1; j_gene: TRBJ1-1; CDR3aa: CASSPRQGADTEAFF; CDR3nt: TGTGCCAGCTCACCCCGACAGGGGGCCGACACTGAAGCTTTCTTT
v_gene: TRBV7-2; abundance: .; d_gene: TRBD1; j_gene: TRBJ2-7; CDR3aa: CASSSSGTDYEQYF; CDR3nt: TGTGCCAGCAGCTCATCCGGGACAGACTACGAGCAGTACTTC
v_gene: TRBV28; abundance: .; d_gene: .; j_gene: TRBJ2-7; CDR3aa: CASSKLRYEQYF; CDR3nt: TGTGCCAGCAGTAAATTGCGTTACGAGCAGTACTTC
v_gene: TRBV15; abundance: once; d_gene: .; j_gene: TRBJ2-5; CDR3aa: CATSRDGAQETQYF; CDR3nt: TGTGCCACCAGCAGAGATGGGGCGCAAGAGACCCAGTACTTC
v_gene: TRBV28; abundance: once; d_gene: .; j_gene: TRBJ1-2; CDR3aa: CASSLGTGYGYTF; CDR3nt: TGTGCCAGCAGTTTAGGTACAGGATATGGCTACACCTTC
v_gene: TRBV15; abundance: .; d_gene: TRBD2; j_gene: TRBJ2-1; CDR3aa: CATSRGLAGGQYNEQFF; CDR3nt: TGTGCCACCAGCAGGGGACTAGCGGGGGGCCAATACAATGAGCAGTTCTTC
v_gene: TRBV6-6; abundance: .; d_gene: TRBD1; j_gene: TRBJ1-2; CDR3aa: CASSTGTGYVGYTF; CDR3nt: TGTGCCAGCAGTACCGGGACAGGGTATGTTGGCTACACCTTC
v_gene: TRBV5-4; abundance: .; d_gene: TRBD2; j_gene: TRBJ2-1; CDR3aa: CASSLSSGGAWEQFF; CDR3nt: TGTGCCAGCAGCTTGTCTAGCGGGGGGGCATGGGAGCAGTTCTTC
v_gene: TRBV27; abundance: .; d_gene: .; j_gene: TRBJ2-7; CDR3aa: CASSLLSSYEQYF; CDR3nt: TGTGCCAGCAGTTTACTTTCCTCCTACGAGCAGTACTTC
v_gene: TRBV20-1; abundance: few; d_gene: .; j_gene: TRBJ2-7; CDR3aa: CSAATEYEQYF; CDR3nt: TGCAGTGCCGCAACAGAATACGAGCAGTACTTC
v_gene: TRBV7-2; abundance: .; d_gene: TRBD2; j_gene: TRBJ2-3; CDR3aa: CASSLRTSGGFRSGDTQYF; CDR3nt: TGTGCCAGCAGCTTAAGGACTAGCGGGGGGTTCAGATCAGGAGATACGCAGTATTTT
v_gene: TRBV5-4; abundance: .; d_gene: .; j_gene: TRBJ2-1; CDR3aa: CASSSRGASYNEQFF; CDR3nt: TGTGCCAGCAGCTCCAGGGGCGCATCCTACAATGAGCAGTTCTTC
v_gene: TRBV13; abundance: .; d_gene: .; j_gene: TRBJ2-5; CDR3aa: CASSLFGQETQYF; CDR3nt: TGTGCCAGCAGCTTATTCGGGCAAGAGACCCAGTACTTC
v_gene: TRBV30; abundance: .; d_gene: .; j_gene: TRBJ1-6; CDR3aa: CAWMVGQGGSPLHF; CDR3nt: TGTGCCTGGATGGTGGGTCAGGGAGGTTCACCCCTCCACTTT
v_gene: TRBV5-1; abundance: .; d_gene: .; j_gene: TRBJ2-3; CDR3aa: CASSWGSMADTQYF; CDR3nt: TGCGCCAGCAGCTGGGGCAGTATGGCAGATACGCAGTATTTT
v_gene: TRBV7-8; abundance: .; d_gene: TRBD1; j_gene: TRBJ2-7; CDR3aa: CASSLAGQGIVEQYF; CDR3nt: TGTGCCAGCAGCTTAGCGGGACAGGGTATTGTCGAGCAGTACTTC
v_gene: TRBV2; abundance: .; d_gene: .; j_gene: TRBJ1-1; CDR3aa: CASSDSGRDTEAFF; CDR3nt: TGTGCCAGCAGTGACTCGGGTCGGGACACTGAAGCTTTCTTT
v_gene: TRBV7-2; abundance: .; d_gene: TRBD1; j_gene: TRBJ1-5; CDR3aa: CASSPRTGGNQPQHF; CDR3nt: TGTGCCAGCAGCCCACGGACAGGGGGCAATCAGCCCCAGCATTTT
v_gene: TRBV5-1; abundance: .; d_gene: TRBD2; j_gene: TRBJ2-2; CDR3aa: CASSLLAGASTGELFF; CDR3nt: TGCGCCAGCAGCTTACTAGCGGGGGCCAGCACCGGGGAGCTGTTTTTT
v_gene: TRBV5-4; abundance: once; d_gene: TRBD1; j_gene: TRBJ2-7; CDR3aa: CASSHRDRLSYEQYF; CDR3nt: TGTGCCAGCAGCCACCGGGACAGGCTCTCCTACGAGCAGTACTTC
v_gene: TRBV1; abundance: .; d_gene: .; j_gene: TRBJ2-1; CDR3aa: CTSSQDIPSDEQFF; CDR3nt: TGCACCAGCAGCCAAGACATCCCCTCGGATGAGCAGTTCTTC
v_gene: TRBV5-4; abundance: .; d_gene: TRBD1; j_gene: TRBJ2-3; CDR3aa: CASSFWGQSTDTQYF; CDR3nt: TGTGCCAGCAGCTTTTGGGGACAGAGCACAGATACGCAGTATTTT
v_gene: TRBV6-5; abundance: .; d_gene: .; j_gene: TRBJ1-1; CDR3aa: CASSYSPQVMNTEAFF; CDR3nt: TGTGCCAGCAGTTACTCACCACAGGTGATGAACACTGAAGCTTTCTTT
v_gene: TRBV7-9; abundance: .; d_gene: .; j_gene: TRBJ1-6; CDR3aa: CASSLFPDSPLHF; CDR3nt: TGTGCCAGCAGCTTATTTCCGGATTCACCCCTCCACTTT
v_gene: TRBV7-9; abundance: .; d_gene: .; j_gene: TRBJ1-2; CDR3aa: CASRRETNYGYTF; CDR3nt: TGTGCCAGCAGACGAGAGACTAACTATGGCTACACCTTC
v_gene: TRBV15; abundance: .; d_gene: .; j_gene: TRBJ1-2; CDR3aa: CATSTRQVGYGYTF; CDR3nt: TGTGCCACCAGCACGAGACAGGTGGGATATGGCTACACCTTC
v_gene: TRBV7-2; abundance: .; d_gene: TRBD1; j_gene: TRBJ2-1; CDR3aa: CASSLATGVAYNEQFF; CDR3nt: TGTGCCAGCAGCTTAGCCACAGGGGTCGCCTACAATGAGCAGTTCTTC
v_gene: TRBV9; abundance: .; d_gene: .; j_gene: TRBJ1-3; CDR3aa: CASSPRRKQDSSGNTIYF; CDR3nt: TGTGCCAGCAGCCCCCGTCGCAAACAGGATTCCTCTGGAAACACCATATATTTT
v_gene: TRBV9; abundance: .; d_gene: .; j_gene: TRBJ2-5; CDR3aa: CASSAQEETQYF; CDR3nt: TGTGCCAGCAGCGCCCAGGAAGAGACCCAGTACTTC
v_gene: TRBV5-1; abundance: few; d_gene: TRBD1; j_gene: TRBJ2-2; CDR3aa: CASSLGQGTNTGELFF; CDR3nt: TGCGCCAGCAGCTTGGGACAGGGGACGAACACCGGGGAGCTGTTTTTT
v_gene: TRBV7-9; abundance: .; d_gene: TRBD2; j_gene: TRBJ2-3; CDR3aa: CASTRTSGGFTDTQYF; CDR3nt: TGTGCCAGCACCAGGACTAGCGGGGGCTTCACAGATACGCAGTATTTT
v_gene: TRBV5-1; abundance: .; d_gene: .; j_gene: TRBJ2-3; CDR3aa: CASSATGTDTQYF; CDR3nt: TGCGCCAGCAGCGCCACTGGCACAGATACGCAGTATTTT
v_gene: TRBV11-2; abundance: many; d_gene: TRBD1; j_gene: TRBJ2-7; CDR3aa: CASQEPGQGAHEQYF; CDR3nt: TGTGCCAGCCAGGAACCGGGACAGGGGGCCCACGAGCAGTACTTC
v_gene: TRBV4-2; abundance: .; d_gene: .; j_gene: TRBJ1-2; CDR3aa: CASSQGPTLGAYGYTF; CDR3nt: TGTGCCAGCAGCCAAGGCCCAACGCTGGGAGCCTATGGCTACACCTTC
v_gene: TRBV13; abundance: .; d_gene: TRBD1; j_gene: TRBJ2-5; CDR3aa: CASSFSGQGETQYF; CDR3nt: TGTGCCAGCAGCTTCTCCGGACAGGGTGAGACCCAGTACTTC
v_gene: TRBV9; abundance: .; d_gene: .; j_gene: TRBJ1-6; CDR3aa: CASSVGPGDGNSPLHF; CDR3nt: TGTGCCAGCAGCGTAGGACCCGGGGATGGTAATTCACCCCTCCACTTT
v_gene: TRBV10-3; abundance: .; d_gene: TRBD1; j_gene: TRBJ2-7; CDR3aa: CAISTRDRFYEQYF; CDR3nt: TGTGCCATCAGTACACGGGACAGATTCTACGAGCAGTACTTC
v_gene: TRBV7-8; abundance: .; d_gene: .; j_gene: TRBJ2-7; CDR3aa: CASSPAREQYF; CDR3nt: TGTGCCAGCAGCCCCGCCCGGGAGCAGTACTTC
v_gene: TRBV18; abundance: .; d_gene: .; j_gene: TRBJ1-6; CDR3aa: CASSPGNYNSPLHF; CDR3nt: TGTGCCAGCTCACCCGGGAACTATAATTCACCCCTCCACTTT
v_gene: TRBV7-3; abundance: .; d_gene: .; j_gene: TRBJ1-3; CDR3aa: CANTQSSSGNTIYF; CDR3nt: TGTGCCAATACACAGTCGAGCTCTGGAAACACCATATATTTT
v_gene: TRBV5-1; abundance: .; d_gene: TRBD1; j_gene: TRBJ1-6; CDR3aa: CASSESTGTGWPLHF; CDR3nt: TGCGCCAGCAGCGAATCTACCGGGACAGGGTGGCCCCTCCACTTT
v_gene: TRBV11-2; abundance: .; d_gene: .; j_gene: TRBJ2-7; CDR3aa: CASSPTSYEQYF; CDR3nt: TGTGCCAGCAGCCCCACTTCTTACGAGCAGTACTTC
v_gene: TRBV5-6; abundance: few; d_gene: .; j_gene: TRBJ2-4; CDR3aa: CASSFQGGKNIQYF; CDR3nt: TGTGCCAGCAGCTTCCAGGGGGGCAAAAACATTCAGTACTTC
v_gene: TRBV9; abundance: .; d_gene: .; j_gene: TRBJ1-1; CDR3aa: CASSPRERTEAFF; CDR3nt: TGTGCCAGCAGCCCCCGGGAGAGAACTGAAGCTTTCTTT
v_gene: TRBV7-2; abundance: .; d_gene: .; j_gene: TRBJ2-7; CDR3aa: CASSQYSVGYEQYF; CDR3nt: TGTGCCAGCAGCCAATATTCGGTCGGCTACGAGCAGTACTTC
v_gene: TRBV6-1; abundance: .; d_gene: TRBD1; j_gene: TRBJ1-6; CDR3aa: CASSRDRDNSPLHF; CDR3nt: TGTGCCAGCAGCCGGGACAGGGATAATTCACCCCTCCACTTT
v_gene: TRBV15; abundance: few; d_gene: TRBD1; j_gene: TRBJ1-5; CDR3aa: CATSNRGSNQPQHF; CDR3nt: TGTGCCACCAGCAACAGGGGTAGCAATCAGCCCCAGCATTTT